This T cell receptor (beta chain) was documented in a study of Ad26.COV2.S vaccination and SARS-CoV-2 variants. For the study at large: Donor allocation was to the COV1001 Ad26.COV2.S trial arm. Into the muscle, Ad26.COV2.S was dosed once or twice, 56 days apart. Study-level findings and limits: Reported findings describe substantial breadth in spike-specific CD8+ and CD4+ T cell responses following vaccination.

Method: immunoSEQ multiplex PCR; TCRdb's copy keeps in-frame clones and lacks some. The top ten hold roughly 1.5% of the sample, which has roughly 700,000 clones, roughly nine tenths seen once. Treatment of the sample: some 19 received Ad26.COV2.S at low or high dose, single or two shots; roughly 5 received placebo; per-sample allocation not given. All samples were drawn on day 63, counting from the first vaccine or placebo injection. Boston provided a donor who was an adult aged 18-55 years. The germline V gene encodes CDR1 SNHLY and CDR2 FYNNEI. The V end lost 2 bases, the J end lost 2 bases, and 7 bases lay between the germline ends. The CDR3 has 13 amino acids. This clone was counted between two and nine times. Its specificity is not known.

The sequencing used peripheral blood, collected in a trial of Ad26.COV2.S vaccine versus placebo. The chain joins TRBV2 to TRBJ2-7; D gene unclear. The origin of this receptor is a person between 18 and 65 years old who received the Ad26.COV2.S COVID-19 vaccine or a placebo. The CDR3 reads CASSEPGPYEQYF. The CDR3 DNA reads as TGTGCCAGCAGTGAACCAGGTCCCTACGAGCAGTACTTC.